These 32 T cell receptor beta chains were all obtained from the same sample, sequenced in a study of T-cell reconstitution after alpha-beta-depleted transplantation in children. The library targeted TCRbeta and was prepared with unique molecular identifiers. TCRdb reanalysed the PCR reads using MiXCR and keeps one entry per CDR3 protein. The sample carries roughly 610,000 distinct CDR3 sequences, under 12% recorded once. Material: PBMCs from the stem cell graft donor, obtained from the stem cell graft. The receptor source for this set is a human donor who donated a stem cell graft to a child with acute myeloid leukemia.

This clonotype turned up a few times. This chain connects TRBV29-1 to TRBJ1-1; TRBD1 might be the D (6 bases). Trimming left V 5 bases short and J 6 bases short, with 16 bases between. This CDR3 contains 13 residues. Germline CDR1 reads SQVTM; CDR2 reads ANQGSEA. Here the CDR3 reads CSVRGGGAAEAFF. The CDR3 DNA is TGCAGCGTTCGGGGCGGGGGGGCGGCTGAAGCTTTCTTT.

Turning to this clonotype: A junction end diverges from the germline sequence, so it may reflect a read error. In nucleotides, the CDR3 is TGTGCCTGCAGAAACACGGGAAATCAGCCCCAGCATTTT. It specifies CACRNTGNQPQHF. The V call is TRBV28, the J call TRBJ1-5; D unclear. The germline gives CDR1 MDHEN, CDR2 SYDVKM. The CDR3 consists of 13 residues.

This chain connects TRBV9 to TRBJ2-7, with D perhaps given as TRBD1 or TRBD2 (5 bases each). The V end was cut by 3 bases, the J end by 7 bases, with 20 bases between. The germline gives CDR1 SGDLS, CDR2 YYNGEE. The CDR3 contains 15 residues. The DNA for the CDR3 is TGTGCCAGCAGCGCCTCTAGCCTCGGAAGGGGTGAGCAGTACTTC. It translates to CASSASSLGRGEQYF. The full variable domain, its missing parts supplied by reference TRBV9 and TRBJ2-7, is DSGVTQTPKHLITATGQRVTLRCSPRSGDLSVYWYQQSLDQGLQFLIQYYNGEERAKGNILERFSAQQFPDLHSELNLSSLELGDSALYFCASSASSLGRGEQYFGPGTRLTVT.

This clonotype was observed at least ten times. The rearrangement joins TRBV15 to TRBJ2-6; no definite D call. The germline V and J ends were trimmed by 3 bases and 8 bases, with 5 bases remaining between them. From germline, CDR1 is LNHNV and CDR2 YYDKDF (reference sequence). The CDR3 is 12 residues long. This chain's CDR3 is CATSRPPNVLTF. The CDR3 DNA is TGTGCCACCAGCAGGCCCCCCAACGTCCTGACTTTC.

The gene calls are TRBV20-1 and TRBJ1-4; unclear D gene. Germline-derived CDR1 and CDR2 are DFQATT and SNEGSKA (reference sequence). The CDR3 contains 12 residues. V was pared by 4 bases and J by 8 bases, with 11 bases between. The CDR3 loop reads CSAMSGFEKLFF. CDR3 in DNA: TGCAGTGCTATGTCGGGCTTCGAAAAACTGTTTTTT.

This clonotype was seen a few times. This rearrangement joins TRBV20-1 to TRBJ2-5, with D perhaps TRBD2 (5 bases). Trimming cost V 8 bases and J 5 bases, with 12 bases left between them. The CDR3 loop spans 11 amino acids. The V gene's germline CDR1 is DFQATT and CDR2 SNEGSKA (reference sequence). This CDR3 is CSSEAEETQYF. The CDR3 DNA reads TGCAGTAGTGAAGCGGAGGAGACCCAGTACTTC.

This clonotype was picked up a small number of times. The chain links TRBV2 to TRBJ2-3; possible D gene TRBD2, 7 bases. Deletions cut 10 bases from V and 0 bases from J, with 17 bases between. The germline V gene has CDR1 SNHLY and CDR2 FYNNEI. The CDR3 has 15 residues. The CDR3 DNA reads as TGTGCCACCAGCTGGGAGGGGACAAGCACAGATACGCAGTATTTT. Encoded protein: CATSWEGTSTDTQYF. Combining the CDR3 with reference TRBV2 and TRBJ2-3 gives the whole variable domain EPEVTQTPSHQVTQMGQEVILRCVPISNHLYFYWYRQILGQKVEFLVSFYNNEISEKSEIFDDQFSVERPDGSNFTLKIRSTKLEDSAMYFCATSWEGTSTDTQYFGPGTRLTVL.

This clonotype appeared many times. The chain couples TRBV12-3 or TRBV12-4 to TRBJ2-7; weak D call: TRBD2 (5 bases). V gave up 5 bases and J gave up 6 bases, with 11 bases separating them. The CDR3 has 12 amino acids. CDR3: CASSSPRVEQYF. The CDR3 nucleotides are TGTGCCAGCAGTAGCCCGAGGGTCGAGCAGTACTTC.

This clonotype appeared many times. The genes are TRBV20-1 and TRBJ2-5; the match to TRBD2 covers 12 bases. CDR1 DFQATT and CDR2 SNEGSKA come from the germline V gene (reference sequence). The V segment lost 1 base and the J segment 4 bases; nucleotides outside the gene matches: 1. The CDR3 totals 14 residues. CDR3 sequence (DNA): TGCAGTGCTAGAGGACTAGCGGGAGTAGAGACCCAGTACTTC. This gives the protein CSARGLAGVETQYF.

This clonotype was picked up many times. The CDR3: CASTSGRLSYEQYF. CDR3 nucleotide sequence: TGTGCCAGCACTAGCGGAAGACTCTCCTACGAGCAGTACTTC. The chain recombines TRBV12-3 or TRBV12-4 with TRBJ2-7; 7 bases map to TRBD2. The CDR3 consists of 14 residues. The V and J ends lost 7 bases and 0 bases, in that order; junction bases with no gene match: 6.

This clonotype was counted many times. The chain recombines TRBV24-1 with TRBJ2-7; 8 bases line up with TRBD2. CDR1 is KGHDR, CDR2 SFDVKD, per germline. Trimming removed 0 bases from V and 2 bases from J; junction bases left unmatched: 5. This CDR3 spans 16 amino acids. The CDR3 sequence: CATSDLQVSGTYEQYF. The CDR3 DNA is TGTGCCACCAGTGATTTGCAGGTTAGCGGGACCTACGAGCAGTACTTC.

This clonotype has ten or more counts. This chain joins TRBV5-1 and TRBJ2-3, with D tentatively TRBD1 (5 bases). The CDR3 is 14 residues long. V was cut by 0 bases and J by 2 bases, with 7 bases left in between. Germline CDR1 reads SGHRS; CDR2 reads YFSETQ. The CDR3 loop reads CASSLGQFTDTQYF. DNA of the CDR3: TGCGCCAGCAGCTTGGGACAGTTCACAGATACGCAGTATTTT.

V usage is TRBV3-1 and J usage is TRBJ1-1; D perhaps matches TRBD1 (6 bases). This CDR3 is built from 14 residues. Germline lookup yields CDR1 LGHDT and CDR2 YNNKEL (reference sequence). The germline V and J ends were trimmed by 2 bases and 4 bases, with 11 bases remaining between them. CDR3 amino acids: CASSQTGPGTEAFF. The DNA of the CDR3 is TGTGCCAGCAGCCAAACAGGGCCTGGCACTGAAGCTTTCTTT.

This clonotype was detected ten times or more. The chain couples TRBV28 to TRBJ2-1; D not resolved. CDR1 is MDHEN and CDR2 is SYDVKM in the germline V gene. This CDR3 is built from 12 residues. With 10 bases removed from V and 4 bases from J, the gap between germline ends came to 11 bases. The CDR3 nucleotides read TGTGCCACCTTATCTAATTACAATGAGCAGTTCTTC. This sequence encodes CATLSNYNEQFF.

This clonotype was picked up many times. The chain uses TRBV29-1 and TRBJ2-2; the D gene is possibly TRBD1 (5 bases). Germline-derived CDR1 and CDR2 are SQVTM and ANQGSEA. This CDR3 spans 14 amino acids. Between the trimmed V and J ends, which lost 4 bases and 1 base, there was a span of 10 bases. This CDR3 reads CSVARTLNTGELFF. DNA of the CDR3: TGCAGCGTTGCCCGGACACTGAACACCGGGGAGCTGTTTTTT.

This clonotype was recorded a few times. The chain is built from TRBV20-1 and TRBJ2-7; D may be TRBD1 or TRBD2 (5 bases each). In germline, CDR1 is DFQATT, CDR2 SNEGSKA (reference sequence). This CDR3 region has 11 residues. V lost 7 bases, J lost 2 bases, and 9 bases lay in between. For the CDR3, the DNA is TGCAGTGGAGAGGGGACCTACGAGCAGTACTTC. It is translated as CSGEGTYEQYF.

This clonotype appeared many times. The chain has TRBV29-1 and TRBJ2-2, with TRBD2 identical over 10 bases. This CDR3 spans 15 amino acids. Germline V gives CDR1 SQVTM, CDR2 ANQGSEA. V shed 2 bases and J 4 bases; nucleotides not matched to a gene: 4. The CDR3 region is CSVELAGEVTGELFF. CDR3 coding DNA: TGCAGCGTTGAACTAGCGGGAGAGGTCACCGGGGAGCTGTTTTTT.

Notes on this clonotype: The junction and the germline gene differ at one end; a read error may be behind it. The V and J genes are TRBV27 and TRBJ2-1; 7 nucleotides agree with TRBD1. This CDR3 spans 17 amino acids. Germline values: CDR1 MNHEY, CDR2 SMNVEV (reference sequence). In nucleotides, the CDR3 is TGCACCAGCAGTTTATCGGAGCAGGGGGACTCCTACAATGAGCAGTTCTTC. It specifies CTSSLSEQGDSYNEQFF.

This clonotype was seen a few times. The chain recombines TRBV7-9 with TRBJ2-1, with 10 bases lining up with TRBD2. The V gene end was trimmed by 6 bases and the J gene end by 2 bases; junction bases not matched to a gene: 7. CDR3 length: 16 residues. Germline V gene data show CDR1 as SEHNR and CDR2 as FQNEAQ (reference sequence). CDR3 in DNA: TGTGCCAGCAGTTTCGGACTAGCGGCTACCTACAATGAGCAGTTCTTC. Protein sequence: CASSFGLAATYNEQFF.

The rearrangement joins TRBV20-1 to TRBJ2-5; D remains ambiguous. Trimming pared 6 bases from V and 4 bases from J, leaving 15 bases between. Per germline, CDR1 DFQATT and CDR2 SNEGSKA (reference sequence). The CDR3 is 13 residues long. The DNA for the CDR3 is TGCAGTGCGTGGAAGATGGCAGGAGAGACCCAGTACTTC. Translation: CSAWKMAGETQYF.

The V call is TRBV20-1, the J call TRBJ1-2; perhaps TRBD1 as D (6 bases). This CDR3 is built from 13 residues. CDR1 and CDR2 (germline): DFQATT, SNEGSKA (reference sequence). The ends were cut back, 3 bases at V and 7 bases at J, with 15 bases in the middle. CDR3 nucleotide sequence: TGCAGTGCTAGGATGCCAGGGGAGGGTGGCTACACCTTC. Encoded protein: CSARMPGEGGYTF.

This clonotype was observed many times. The rearrangement links TRBV28 to TRBJ2-7; 11 bases are a match to TRBD2. The CDR3 runs to 15 residues. Germline trimming cut 3 bases from V and 1 base from J; bases unmatched to any gene: 2. From germline, CDR1 is MDHEN and CDR2 SYDVKM. The DNA of the CDR3 is TGTGCCAGCAGTTTTCCTAGCGGGGGGTCCTACGAGCAGTACTTC. As protein: CASSFPSGGSYEQYF.

This chain uses TRBV11-2 with TRBJ2-7; perhaps TRBD2 as D (6 bases). The CDR3 is 16 amino acids. V dropped 3 bases and J dropped 2 bases, with 17 bases sitting between them. CDR1 and CDR2 from the germline V gene are SGHAT and FQNNGV. CDR3: CASSLRGSGNAYEQYF. The CDR3 coding sequence is TGTGCCAGCAGCTTGAGAGGTAGCGGTAACGCCTACGAGCAGTACTTC.

This clonotype was observed a few times. The genes are TRBV20-1 and TRBJ2-1; 8 bases map to TRBD2. The length of the CDR3 is 14 residues. Germline CDR1 and CDR2: DFQATT and SNEGSKA (reference sequence). J gave up 7 bases and V 5 bases, and 10 bases lay outside the gene matches. The chain's CDR3 is CSAAGTSSMNEQFF. In nucleotides, the CDR3 is TGCAGTGCTGCCGGGACTAGTAGTATGAATGAGCAGTTCTTC.

This clonotype was seen a few times. The chain uses TRBV2 and TRBJ1-6; no definite D call. Trimming removed 1 base at V and 0 bases at J, with 7 bases between. The CDR3 totals 16 residues. CDR1 and CDR2 (germline): SNHLY, FYNNEI. CDR3 DNA sequence: TGTGCCAGCAGTGAAGTTCAGAGCTCCTATAATTCACCCCTCCACTTT. This sequence encodes CASSEVQSSYNSPLHF.

This clonotype was found a few times. The chain recombines TRBV20-1 with TRBJ2-5; TRBD1 or TRBD2 may be the D gene (5 bases each). The germline V gene encodes CDR1 DFQATT and CDR2 SNEGSKA (reference sequence). The CDR3 is 15 residues long. Trimming removed 4 bases from V and 0 bases from J, with 15 bases in between. The CDR3 region has the DNA TGCAGTGCTACGAGACTAATGGGGGACCAAGAGACCCAGTACTTC. This translates into CSATRLMGDQETQYF.

This clonotype was seen a handful of times. The chain employs TRBV2 and TRBJ2-1, with unresolved D. Germline V gene sequence: CDR1 SNHLY, CDR2 FYNNEI. This CDR3 comprises 14 residues. The ends were cut back, 5 bases at V and 8 bases at J, with 16 bases in the middle. The CDR3 here is CASSRNPLGDEQFF. The CDR3 DNA is TGTGCCAGCAGTCGTAACCCTCTCGGCGATGAGCAGTTCTTC.

The chain has TRBV11-2 and TRBJ2-5; 7 bases are shared with TRBD2. The CDR3 has 15 amino acids. Trimming took 0 bases from V and 2 from J; bases not matched to a gene: 3. In germline, CDR1 is SGHAT, CDR2 FQNNGV. Written as DNA, the CDR3 is TGTGCCAGCAGCTTAGAGTGGGAGGGGCAAGAGACCCAGTACTTC. This encodes CASSLEWEGQETQYF.

This clonotype was counted at least ten times. This sequence joins TRBV12-3 or TRBV12-4 and TRBJ2-7; 7 positions agree with TRBD1. This CDR3 contains 14 residues. Trimming removed 5 bases from V and 1 base from J; junction bases left unmatched: 5. DNA for the CDR3: TGTGCCAGCAGTCTCAGACAGGGATCCTACGAGCAGTACTTC. This translates into CASSLRQGSYEQYF.

This clonotype was counted at least ten times. This chain uses TRBV9 with TRBJ1-1, with TRBD1 identical over 10 bases. The CDR3 has 15 residues. The germline V gene has CDR1 SGDLS and CDR2 YYNGEE. J was trimmed by 6 bases and V by 3 bases; bases with no gene match: 8. DNA of the CDR3: TGTGCCAGCAGCGAGGGACAGGGGCGAGGTTCTGAAGCTTTCTTT. It encodes CASSEGQGRGSEAFF. The full variable domain, completed using reference TRBV9 and TRBJ1-1, is DSGVTQTPKHLITATGQRVTLRCSPRSGDLSVYWYQQSLDQGLQFLIQYYNGEERAKGNILERFSAQQFPDLHSELNLSSLELGDSALYFCASSEGQGRGSEAFFGQGTRLTVV.

With respect to this clonotype: Given a much more abundant clone one base away, this may be a read error. The rearrangement links TRBV7-3 to TRBJ2-1; 8 bases map to TRBD1. The CDR3 totals 16 residues. CDR1 SGHTA and CDR2 FQGTGA come from the germline V gene. The CDR3 bases are TGTGCCAGCAGCTTTTCCGCCGGGACAGGCTACAAAGAGCAGTTCTTC. This gives the protein CASSFSAGTGYKEQFF.

This clonotype has only a few counts. The V call is TRBV20-1, the J call TRBJ2-7; 13 bases are shared with TRBD2. The CDR3 sequence is 15 residues long. From germline, CDR1 is DFQATT and CDR2 SNEGSKA (reference sequence). V gave up 5 bases and J gave up 3 bases; unmatched junction bases: 7. CDR3 sequence (DNA): TGCAGTGCTCCCGGGACTAGCGGGAAGTTCTACGAGCAGTACTTC. Translating it yields CSAPGTSGKFYEQYF.